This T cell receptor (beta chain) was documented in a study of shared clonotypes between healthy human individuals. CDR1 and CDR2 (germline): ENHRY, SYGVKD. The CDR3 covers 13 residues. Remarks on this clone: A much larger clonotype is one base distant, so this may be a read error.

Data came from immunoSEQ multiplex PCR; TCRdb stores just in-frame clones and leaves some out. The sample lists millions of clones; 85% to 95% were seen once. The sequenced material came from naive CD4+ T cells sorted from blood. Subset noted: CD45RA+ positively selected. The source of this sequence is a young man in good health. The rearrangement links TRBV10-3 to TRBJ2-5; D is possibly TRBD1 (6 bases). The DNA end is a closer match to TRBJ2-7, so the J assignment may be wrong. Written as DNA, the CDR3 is TGTGCCATCAGTCCGGGACAAGCCTACGAGCAGTACTTC. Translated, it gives CAISPGQAYEQYF.